This TCR beta chain was observed in a study of blood T cells in healthy people across ages. This CDR3 is built from 14 residues. V gave up 2 bases and J gave up 7 bases, with 11 bases separating them. CDR1 and CDR2 (germline): SGHVS, FNYEAQ. About this clonotype itself: Its antigen is undetermined.

Study-wide points: Diversity of TCR beta per million T cells declined in a roughly linear way with age.

A second PCR of 7 to 11 cycles used a sample-barcoded 5' primer and a J-beta primer mix. Each cDNA molecule was tagged by a template-switch adaptor that had 12 random nucleotides. Via MiXCR, TCRdb re-called the 5' RACE reads, giving one row per CDR3 protein. Of 1.4 million or so distinct CDR3 sequences in the sample, approximately 43% were seen once. Sequencing was performed on blood. This sequence joins TRBV7-6 and TRBJ1-4, with a weak D call TRBD1 (6 bases). The receptor was derived from a woman under 30 in good health. The CDR3 DNA reads TGTGCCAGCAGCTTATATGGGGGGCCTGAAAAACTGTTTTTT. This gives the protein CASSLYGGPEKLFF.